The 25 T cell receptor beta chains below come from one sample, sequenced in a study of cytomegalovirus exposure and HLA in healthy donors. PCR involved 60 Vbeta and 13 Jbeta primers. The table came from immunoSEQ multiplex PCR; TCRdb's copy has only in-frame clones and leaves some out. The sample carries 250,000 to 350,000 clones, approximately 90% recorded once. The source material was PBMCs. Source of these receptors: a man between 40 and 49 years old in good health and CMV-seropositive.

A word on this clone: At one end the junction does not follow the germline gene, possibly because of a read error. The sample carries other DNA sequences with the same CDR3. The chain joins TRBV15 to TRBJ2-2, with 15 bases lining up with TRBD2. The CDR3 extends over 19 amino acids. The V gene's germline CDR1 is LNHNV and CDR2 YYDKDF (reference sequence). The CDR3 is CATSGSGTSGRPDTGELFF. CDR3 in DNA: TGTGCCACCAGCGGATCCGGGACTAGCGGGAGGCCCGACACCGGGGAGTTGTTTTTT.

The chain links TRBV28 to TRBJ1-5; a weak D match, TRBD1 (6 bases). The V end was cut by 4 bases, the J end by 6 bases, with 10 bases between. The CDR3 consists of 13 residues. Germline values: CDR1 MDHEN, CDR2 SYDVKM. The CDR3 region has the DNA TGTGCCAGCAGTTCCGGACAGTTTCAGCCCCAGCATTTT. This codes for CASSSGQFQPQHF.

The chain has TRBV11-2 and TRBJ1-1; TRBD1 might be the D (5 bases). CDR1 and CDR2 from the germline V gene are SGHAT and FQNNGV. The CDR3 sequence is 13 residues long. V lost 7 bases and J lost 1, with 10 bases in between. CDR3 DNA: TGTGCCAGCACGGGGGGAGGGAACACTGAAGCTTTCTTT. This sequence encodes CASTGGGNTEAFF.

The V gene is TRBV5-6, the J gene TRBJ2-7, with TRBD1 as a possible D gene (6 bases). The CDR3 loop spans 14 amino acids. The V end lost 1 base, the J end lost 2 bases, and 10 bases lay between the germline ends. The germline V gene encodes CDR1 SGHDT and CDR2 YYEEEE. This CDR3 is CASSLTGFTYEQYF. The CDR3 DNA follows: TGTGCCAGCAGCTTGACAGGGTTCACCTACGAGCAGTACTTC.

This chain connects TRBV7-6 to TRBJ2-1; D gene unclear. Trimming took 5 bases from V and 7 from J, leaving 18 bases between them. The CDR3 runs to 15 residues. CDR1 SGHVS and CDR2 FNYEAQ come from the germline V gene. The CDR3 DNA sequence: TGTGCCAGCAGCCTCCGAGGCCCCGGCGCGAATGAGCAGTTCTTC. Protein sequence: CASSLRGPGANEQFF. The complete variable domain, with remaining parts taken from reference TRBV7-6 and TRBJ2-1, reads GAGVSQSPRYKVTKRGQDVALRCDPISGHVSLYWYRQALGQGPEFLTYFNYEAQQDKSGLPNDRFSAERPEGSISTLTIQRTEQRDSAMYRCASSLRGPGANEQFFGPGTRLTVL.

The V gene is TRBV5-4, the J gene TRBJ2-1; TRBD2 agrees at 13 bases. CDR1 is SGHNT, CDR2 YYREEE, per germline (reference sequence). V lost 4 bases to trimming and J lost 1 base; unmatched junction nucleotides: 5. The CDR3 loop spans 17 amino acids. The CDR3 protein is CASSPVTSGRSYNEQFF. The DNA of the CDR3 is TGTGCCAGCAGCCCCGTGACTAGCGGGAGGTCCTACAATGAGCAGTTCTTC.

The chain uses TRBV18 and TRBJ1-3; perhaps TRBD1 as D (5 bases). The CDR3 has 16 amino acids. Trimming stripped 1 base from V and 0 bases from J, with 10 bases between. The germline V gene has CDR1 KGHSH and CDR2 LQKENI. CDR3 region: CASSPQGSISGNTIYF. CDR3 DNA sequence: TGTGCCAGCTCACCACAGGGGTCGATCTCTGGAAACACCATATATTTT. The full variable domain, with the rest looked up from reference TRBV18 and TRBJ1-3, is NAGVMQNPRHLVRRRGQEARLRCSPMKGHSHVYWYRQLPEEGLKFMVYLQKENIIDESGMPKERFSAEFPKEGPSILRIQQVVRGDSAAYFCASSPQGSISGNTIYFGEGSWLTVV.

The rearrangement joins TRBV5-4 to TRBJ2-7; TRBD1 aligns across 10 bases. J was trimmed by 2 bases and V by 0 bases; bases with no gene match: 2. There are 15 residues in the CDR3. CDR1 is SGHNT, CDR2 YYREEE, per germline (reference sequence). DNA for the CDR3: TGTGCCAGCAGCTTGGGGACAGGGGGTACCTACGAGCAGTACTTC. Amino acids: CASSLGTGGTYEQYF. Together with reference TRBV5-4 and TRBJ2-7, the CDR3 gives the full variable domain: ETGVTQSPTHLIKTRGQQVTLRCSSQSGHNTVSWYQQALGQGPQFIFQYYREEENGRGNFPPRFSGLQFPNYSSELNVNALELDDSALYLCASSLGTGGTYEQYFGPGTRLTVT.

This clone appeared a few times. The rearrangement joins TRBV19 to TRBJ1-5; D remains ambiguous. V dropped 5 bases and J dropped 1 base, with 12 bases sitting between them. The CDR3 contains 15 residues. The V gene's germline CDR1 is LNHDA and CDR2 SQIVND (reference sequence). CDR3: CASSLSLRSNQPQHF. As DNA, the CDR3 is TGTGCCAGTAGTCTCAGCCTGAGGAGCAATCAGCCCCAGCATTTT.

This chain uses TRBV7-3 with TRBJ2-2; TRBD2 aligns across 9 bases. The trim removed 5 bases at V and 4 bases at J, leaving 8 bases unmatched. The CDR3 is 16 amino acids. Germline CDR1 and CDR2: SGHTA and FQGTGA. The CDR3 region is CASSLRSGSITGELFF. For the CDR3, the DNA is TGTGCCAGCAGCCTCCGTAGCGGGAGTATCACCGGGGAGCTGTTTTTT.

The CDR3 sequence: CASSQGGQGIVDGYTF. The CDR3 region has the DNA TGCGCCAGCAGCCAAGGGGGACAGGGGATAGTGGATGGCTACACCTTC. This rearrangement joins TRBV4-1 to TRBJ1-2; 10 bases are a match to TRBD1. V dropped 1 base and J dropped 6; count of bases not matched to a gene: 8. Per germline, CDR1 MGHRA and CDR2 YSYEKL. The CDR3 is made up of 16 amino acids.

The rearrangement links TRBV7-2 to TRBJ2-7, with 9 bases lining up with TRBD1. The CDR3 loop spans 16 amino acids. Germline CDR1 is SGHTA and CDR2 is FQGNSA. J lost 5 bases, V lost 5 bases, and 13 bases had no gene match. CDR3 DNA: TGTGCCAGCAGCATAAGTGTATCGACAGGGGGTCACGAGCAGTACTTC. Translated, it gives CASSISVSTGGHEQYF.

The chain uses TRBV7-9 and TRBJ2-3, with 9 bases lining up with TRBD2. Germline V gene data show CDR1 as SEHNR and CDR2 as FQNEAQ (reference sequence). The CDR3 runs 14 residues. Losses at the gene ends were 4 bases for V and 5 bases for J; bases not matched to a gene: 4. CDR3 DNA sequence: TGTGCCAGCAGCTGGCTAGCGGGAAGAGATACGCAGTATTTT. This sequence encodes CASSWLAGRDTQYF.

CDR3 nucleotides: TGTGCCAGCAGCTTGCAATACCCGGCGGCGAGTGGCTACACCTTC. This codes for CASSLQYPAASGYTF. V gene TRBV5-6 combines with J gene TRBJ1-2; unclear D gene. V was pared by 1 base and J by 7 bases, with 17 bases between. The germline V gene has CDR1 SGHDT and CDR2 YYEEEE. This CDR3 spans 15 amino acids.

The genes are TRBV19 and TRBJ2-7; 11 bases match TRBD2. In germline, CDR1 is LNHDA, CDR2 SQIVND (reference sequence). The CDR3 consists of 16 residues. V lost 6 bases to trimming and J lost 2 bases; unmatched junction nucleotides: 9. The CDR3 sequence: CASSPRTSGPTYEQYF. The CDR3 DNA sequence: TGTGCCAGTAGCCCAAGGACTAGCGGGCCCACCTACGAGCAGTACTTC.

This clone is a singleton in its sample. The chain joins TRBV4-3 to TRBJ2-4; 11 bases agree with TRBD1. Germline lookup yields CDR1 LGHNA and CDR2 YSLEER. The CDR3 runs to 17 residues. V lost 1 base to trimming and J lost 8 bases; unmatched junction nucleotides: 10. CDR3 bases: TGCGCCAGCAGCCAAGGTCCGCCCTGGACAGGGGGCGACATTCAGTACTTC. Protein product: CASSQGPPWTGGDIQYF.

J is TRBJ2-1 and V is TRBV7-9; no definite D call. CDR1 and CDR2 (germline): SEHNR, FQNEAQ (reference sequence). The V end was cut by 7 bases, the J end by 6 bases, with 10 bases between. The CDR3 covers 12 residues. CDR3 DNA: TGTGCCAGCATTCGCGGTAGCAATGAGCAGTTCTTC. Translated: CASIRGSNEQFF.

The chain recombines TRBV28 with TRBJ2-7; no clear D. Germline lookup yields CDR1 MDHEN and CDR2 SYDVKM. Trimming pared 5 bases from V and 4 bases from J, leaving 9 bases between. CDR3 length: 12 amino acids. The CDR3 bases are TGTGCCAGCAGTCTACCGAAATACGAGCAGTACTTC. Translating gives CASSLPKYEQYF.

The V gene is TRBV19, the J gene TRBJ1-5, with a possible D match to TRBD1 (5 bases). Trimming shortened V by 10 bases and J by 2 bases, and 15 bases separated the two germline ends. The CDR3 length is 14 residues. CDR1 is LNHDA and CDR2 is SQIVND in the germline V gene (reference sequence). The DNA for the CDR3 is TGTGCCACCGAAAAAGGGGTACGCAATCAGCCCCAGCATTTT. Translating it yields CATEKGVRNQPQHF. Filled out from reference TRBV19 and TRBJ1-5, the complete variable domain reads DGGITQSPKYLFRKEGQNVTLSCEQNLNHDAMYWYRQDPGQGLRLIYYSQIVNDFQKGDIAEGYSVSREKKESFPLTVTSAQKNPTAFYLCATEKGVRNQPQHFGDGTRLSIL.

J is TRBJ2-7 and V is TRBV19; 11 positions agree with TRBD1. J lost 2 bases, V lost 1 base, and 1 base had no gene match. The germline CDR1 and CDR2 sequences are LNHDA and SQIVND (reference sequence). The CDR3 length is 15 residues. The CDR3 nucleotides are TGTGCCAGTAGTATAGGGACAGGGGGCACCTACGAGCAGTACTTC. This gives the protein CASSIGTGGTYEQYF.

This clone has only a few counts. The J gene is TRBJ1-4, the V gene TRBV6-5; no reliable D call. The V end was cut by 2 bases, the J end by 0 bases, with 10 bases between. Per the germline V gene, CDR1 is MNHEY and CDR2 is SVGAGI. The length of the CDR3 is 16 residues. This chain's CDR3 is CASSYTVATTNEKLFF. The CDR3 DNA follows: TGTGCCAGCAGTTACACTGTCGCAACAACTAATGAAAAACTGTTTTTT.

The chain combines TRBV5-1 with TRBJ1-1; 7 nucleotides match TRBD1. Trimming cost V 0 bases and J 0 bases; bases outside gene matches: 2. Germline V gene lookup returns CDR1 SGHRS and CDR2 YFSETQ. There are 15 residues in the CDR3. In nucleotides, the CDR3 is TGCGCCAGCAGCTTGGGAGGGGGCCTGAACACTGAAGCTTTCTTT. As protein: CASSLGGGLNTEAFF.

The chain carries TRBV30 and TRBJ1-2, with unresolved D. Germline CDR1 is GTSNPN and CDR2 is SVGIG (reference sequence). The CDR3 runs to 15 residues. Between the trimmed V and J ends, which lost 0 bases and 0 bases, there was a span of 11 bases. The CDR3 bases are TGTGCCTGGAGTGTACGAAGAGTTCCTAACTATGGCTACACCTTC. Amino acids: CAWSVRRVPNYGYTF.

The V gene is TRBV28, the J gene TRBJ1-1, with 10 bases identical to TRBD1. Germline V gene sequence: CDR1 MDHEN, CDR2 SYDVKM. With V trimmed by 5 bases and J by 1 base, 1 base remained unmatched. The length of the CDR3 is 14 residues. Here the CDR3 DNA reads TGTGCCAGCAGTAGGACAGGGGGGAACACTGAAGCTTTCTTT. This sequence encodes CASSRTGGNTEAFF.

This rearrangement joins TRBV28 to TRBJ1-4, with 7 bases identical to TRBD1. Per germline, CDR1 MDHEN and CDR2 SYDVKM. This CDR3 region has 15 residues. V trimming: 3 bases; J trimming: 2 bases; junction bases outside the gene matches: 3. CDR3 in amino acids: CASSLPTGTNEKLFF. CDR3 DNA sequence: TGTGCCAGCAGTTTGCCGACAGGGACTAATGAAAAACTGTTTTTT.